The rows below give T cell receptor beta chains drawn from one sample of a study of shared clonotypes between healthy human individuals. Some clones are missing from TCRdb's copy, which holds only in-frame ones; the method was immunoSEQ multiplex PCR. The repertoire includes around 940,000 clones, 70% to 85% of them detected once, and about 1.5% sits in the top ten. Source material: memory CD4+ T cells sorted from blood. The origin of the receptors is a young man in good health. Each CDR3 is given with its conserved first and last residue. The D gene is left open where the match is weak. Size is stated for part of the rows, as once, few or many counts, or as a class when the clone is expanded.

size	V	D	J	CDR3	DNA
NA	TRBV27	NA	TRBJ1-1	CASSAIPGLTAEAFF	TGTGCCAGCAGTGCGATACCGGGACTGACTGCTGAAGCTTTCTTT
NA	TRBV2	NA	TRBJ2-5	CASSAGTGETQYF	TGTGCCAGCAGTGCAGGCACAGGTGAGACCCAGTACTTC
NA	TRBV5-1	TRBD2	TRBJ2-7	CASSLDGTSVDEQYF	TGCGCCAGCAGCTTGGACGGCACTAGCGTCGACGAGCAGTACTTC
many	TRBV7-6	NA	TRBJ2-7	CASSLNSGQGGYEQYF	TGTGCCAGCAGCTTAAATTCGGGACAAGGGGGGTACGAGCAGTACTTC
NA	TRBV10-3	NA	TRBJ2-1	CAIGTFNNEQFF	TGTGCCATCGGGACATTCAACAATGAGCAGTTCTTC
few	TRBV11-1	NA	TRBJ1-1	CASSVRAPEAFF	TGTGCCAGCAGCGTTCGGGCCCCTGAAGCTTTCTTT
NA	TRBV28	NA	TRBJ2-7	CASSFNLFETGMSSYEQYF	TGTGCCAGCAGTTTTAATTTGTTCGAGACAGGAATGAGCTCCTACGAGCAGTACTTC
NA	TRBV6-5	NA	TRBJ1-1	CASSGRLNTEAFF	TGTGCCAGCAGCGGACGGCTGAACACTGAAGCTTTCTTT
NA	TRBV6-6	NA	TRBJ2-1	CASRRVAGSWNEQFF	TGTGCCAGCCGCCGGGTGGCAGGGAGTTGGAATGAGCAGTTCTTC
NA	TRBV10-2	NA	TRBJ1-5	CATGVGDKRQPQHF	TGCGCCACTGGGGTAGGGGATAAGCGTCAGCCCCAGCATTTT